Below are 24 T cell receptor beta chains sequenced from a single sample in a study of glioma-infiltrating T cells. The iRepertoire nested amplicon-rescue multiplex PCR amplified TCR alpha and beta CDR3s from RNA. TCRdb re-called the multiplex PCR reads with MiXCR, one entry per CDR3 protein. The sample yields about 380,000 distinct CDR3 sequences, around 45% seen once. Specimen: glioma tissue, nonneoplastic brain tissue, or PBMCs (not recorded which). Receptors originate from a human donor with low-grade glioma or glioblastoma, undergoing nonglioma brain surgery, or in good health (not recorded which).

The sample holds a few counts of this clonotype. This chain joins TRBV7-8 and TRBJ2-4; D not certain. The V end was cut by 5 bases, the J end by 0 bases, with 23 bases between. Germline V CDR1 and CDR2: SGHVS, FQNEAQ. The length of the CDR3 is 19 residues. The CDR3 is CASSQDAGRSPLAKNIQYF. CDR3 DNA sequence: TGTGCCAGCAGCCAAGATGCTGGGCGTAGCCCCCTAGCCAAAAACATTCAGTACTTC.

Note on this clonotype: This clone may be a read error of a much larger clone one base away. Here the CDR3 omits its conserved ending phenylalanine or tryptophan, so a read error is the likely source. CDR3 loop: CASSRLRDGDEQYL. The CDR3 region has the DNA TGTGCCAGCAGCCGGCTAAGGGACGGCGACGAGCAGTACTTA. The V and J genes are TRBV6-2 or TRBV6-3 and TRBJ2-7, with D perhaps given as TRBD1 or TRBD2 (5 bases each). V was clipped by 6 bases and J by 5 bases, with 17 bases between them. Germline CDR1 is MNHEY and CDR2 is SVGEGT. The CDR3 spans 14 residues.

With regard to this clonotype: One base away lies a much larger clone, so this may be a sequencing read error. The rearrangement uses TRBV28 and TRBJ2-7; 11 bases match TRBD1. Per germline, CDR1 MDHEN and CDR2 SYDVKM. This CDR3 region has 15 residues. The junction had 8 bases not matched to a gene; V was cut back by 4 bases and J by 6 bases. CDR3 nucleotide sequence: TGTGCCAGCAGTTACGCGGACAGGGGGCTTATCGAGCAGTACTTC. The encoded protein is CASSYADRGLIEQYF.

This clonotype was observed at least ten times. The CDR3 sequence is CASSLVRQGVIEQYF. The CDR3 DNA follows: TGTGCCAGCAGCTTAGTCCGGCAGGGGGTAATCGAGCAGTACTTC. The chain joins TRBV7-6 to TRBJ2-7; 7 nucleotides line up with TRBD1. Germline V CDR1 and CDR2: SGHVS, FNYEAQ. The trim removed 1 base at V and 6 bases at J, leaving 9 bases unmatched. This CDR3 has 15 residues.

A word on this clonotype: This clone may be a read error of a much larger clone one base away. The chain couples TRBV20-1 to TRBJ2-1, with 10 bases identical to TRBD2. J was trimmed by 6 bases and V by 5 bases; bases with no gene match: 13. Germline V gene lookup returns CDR1 DFQATT and CDR2 SNEGSKA (reference sequence). This CDR3 spans 16 amino acids. The CDR3 coding sequence is TGCAGTGCTTACAGTGCTAGCGGGAGTACCTGCAATGAGCAGTTCTTC. Residues: CSAYSASGSTCNEQFF.

This clonotype was seen only a few times. The chain uses TRBV10-3 and TRBJ1-1, with D unclear. CDR3 length equals 13 residues. Germline V gene sequence: CDR1 ENHRY, CDR2 SYGVKD. The germline V and J ends were trimmed by 10 bases and 1 base, with 13 bases remaining between them. The CDR3 DNA reads as TGTGCCACCTCCACAGCCCCGAACACTGAAGCTTTCTTT. Translated: CATSTAPNTEAFF.

The chain recombines TRBV15 with TRBJ2-7; a possible D gene is TRBD1 (6 bases). The length of the CDR3 is 16 residues. V shed 0 bases and J shed 3 bases, with 15 bases lying between them. Germline CDR1 and CDR2: LNHNV and YYDKDF (reference sequence). CDR3 amino acids: CATSRDGQGPIYEQYF. The DNA of the CDR3 is TGTGCCACCAGCAGAGACGGTCAGGGGCCGATCTACGAGCAGTACTTC.

Points on this clonotype: One end of the junction does not line up with germline, which may come from a read error. The V and J genes are TRBV6-6 and TRBJ2-3; D is ambiguous. Per the germline V gene, CDR1 is MNHNY and CDR2 is SVGAGI (reference sequence). The CDR3 runs 14 residues. In DNA form, the CDR3 reads TGCGCCAGCAGTGGGCGGACCTTTACAGATACGCAGTATTTT. Translated: CASSGRTFTDTQYF.

This clonotype was found a few times. The genes are TRBV7-9 and TRBJ1-5, with no clear D. The CDR3 is made up of 15 amino acids. Trimming cost V 2 bases and J 2 bases, with 10 bases left between them. CDR1 is SEHNR, CDR2 FQNEAQ, per germline (reference sequence). CDR3 region: CASSLWQDGNQPQHF. The DNA for the CDR3 is TGTGCCAGCAGCTTATGGCAGGACGGCAATCAGCCCCAGCATTTT.

This clonotype was picked up many times. This sequence joins TRBV28 and TRBJ2-2; 7 positions agree with TRBD2. Germline values: CDR1 MDHEN, CDR2 SYDVKM. Unmatched junction bases numbered 12, after V lost 5 bases and J lost 6 bases. The CDR3 is 16 amino acids. The CDR3, as DNA: TGTGCCAGCAGTCTCATCATCGGGGGGAAGGCCGGGGAGCTGTTTTTT. Translated, it gives CASSLIIGGKAGELFF.

CDR3 protein: CASSHRDRARGYTF. In nucleotides, the CDR3 is TGCGCCAGCAGCCATCGGGACAGGGCGAGAGGCTACACCTTC. This sequence joins TRBV4-3 and TRBJ1-2; 9 nucleotides agree with TRBD1. This CDR3 is built from 14 residues. The V segment lost 3 bases and the J segment 8 bases; nucleotides outside the gene matches: 7. Germline V gives CDR1 LGHNA, CDR2 YSLEER.

The chain uses TRBV20-1 and TRBJ1-1; D is undetermined. Between the trimmed V and J ends, which lost 3 bases and 0 bases, there was a span of 8 bases. This CDR3 has 13 amino acids. The germline gives CDR1 DFQATT, CDR2 SNEGSKA (reference sequence). In nucleotides, the CDR3 is TGCAGTGCTAGTCGCATCGTGAACACTGAAGCTTTCTTT. This sequence encodes CSASRIVNTEAFF.

There are many counts of this clonotype. This sequence joins TRBV28 and TRBJ2-7; D might be TRBD1 or TRBD2, each matching 5 bases. The ends were cut back, 5 bases at V and 3 bases at J, with 14 bases in the middle. The CDR3 has 14 amino acids. CDR1 and CDR2 from the germline V gene are MDHEN and SYDVKM. The DNA for the CDR3 is TGTGCCAGCAGTCCCCCGGGACGGCTCTACGAGCAGTACTTC. This sequence encodes CASSPPGRLYEQYF.

V gene TRBV2 combines with J gene TRBJ1-1; TRBD1 agrees at 8 bases. Germline CDR1 SNHLY, CDR2 FYNNEI. Trimming at V came to 8 bases and at J to 5 bases, leaving 7 bases not matched to a gene. The CDR3 has 13 amino acids. The CDR3 sequence is CASGLRGLTEAFF. The CDR3 DNA is TGTGCCAGCGGTCTCAGGGGGCTTACTGAAGCTTTCTTT.

In this sample, this clonotype turned up a few times. The rearrangement links TRBV20-1 to TRBJ2-3; 8 nucleotides match TRBD2. CDR3 length: 18 residues. J gave up 4 bases and V 4 bases, and 19 bases lay outside the gene matches. From germline, CDR1 is DFQATT and CDR2 SNEGSKA (reference sequence). Here the CDR3 DNA reads TGCAGTGCTATTGTTTTGACGACGGAGACTAGCGTACCAGATACGCAGTATTTT. Protein: CSAIVLTTETSVPDTQYF.

The chain links TRBV20-1 to TRBJ1-2; D is unresolved. V lost 0 bases, J lost 8 bases, and 16 bases lay in between. The CDR3 has 14 amino acids. Germline V gives CDR1 DFQATT, CDR2 SNEGSKA (reference sequence). CDR3 residues: CSARELQTRKGYTF. CDR3 sequence (DNA): TGCAGTGCTAGAGAACTACAGACAAGAAAGGGCTACACCTTC.

This clonotype turned up a few times. Its ends do not fully match the called genes, so a read error is possible. The rearrangement links TRBV28 to TRBJ1-2, with a possible D match to TRBD1 (6 bases). Per germline, CDR1 MDHEN and CDR2 SYDVKM. The CDR3 is 13 amino acids. The CDR3 DNA is TGTGCCAGCAGCTTATTGGGGGCGCCCGGCTACACCTTC. As protein: CASSLLGAPGYTF.

Only a few counts were recorded for this clonotype. The rearrangement links TRBV2 to TRBJ1-4, with D possibly matching TRBD1 (5 bases). In germline, CDR1 is SNHLY, CDR2 FYNNEI. This CDR3 has 14 amino acids. V was pared by 4 bases and J by 4 bases, with 10 bases between. CDR3 in amino acids: CASSGGDGNEKLFF. The CDR3 DNA is TGTGCCAGCAGTGGTGGGGACGGTAATGAAAAACTGTTTTTT.

This clonotype was seen a single time. One base away lies a much larger clone, so this may be a sequencing read error. The DNA of the CDR3 is TGTGCCTGCAGTTCATGGGGGGCGAATGAGCAGTTCTTC. Its translation: CACSSWGANEQFF. The rearrangement links TRBV27 to TRBJ2-1; D might be TRBD1 or TRBD2, each matching 6 bases. In germline, CDR1 is MNHEY, CDR2 SMNVEV (reference sequence). The CDR3 covers 13 residues.

This clonotype occurred once. The gene calls are TRBV7-3 and TRBJ2-1; tentative D call: TRBD2 (5 bases). The CDR3 has 15 residues. In germline, CDR1 is SGHTA, CDR2 FQGTGA. V lost 4 bases and J 3 bases, leaving 13 bases between the germline ends. Here the CDR3 reads CASSSNPGIYNEQFF. The CDR3 bases are TGTGCCAGCAGCTCCAATCCGGGGATCTACAATGAGCAGTTCTTC.

This clonotype has ten or more counts. V is TRBV6-1 and J is TRBJ1-1; 7 bases are shared with TRBD1. This CDR3 is built from 14 residues. Germline assignment: CDR1 MNHNS and CDR2 SASEGT. Germline trimming cut 7 bases from V and 1 base from J; bases unmatched to any gene: 6. The CDR3 bases are TGTGCCAGCACCATCAGGGGGACGAACACTGAAGCTTTCTTT. Protein product: CASTIRGTNTEAFF.

This clonotype was detected ten times or more. V usage is TRBV28 and J usage is TRBJ1-2, with 8 bases identical to TRBD1. The V gene's germline CDR1 is MDHEN and CDR2 SYDVKM. J was trimmed by 4 bases and V by 5 bases; bases with no gene match: 9. The CDR3 has 15 residues. The CDR3 here is CASSPGTGATYGYTF. The CDR3 nucleotides are TGTGCCAGCAGTCCGGGGACAGGAGCGACCTATGGCTACACCTTC.

Comments on this clonotype: Being one base from a much bigger clone, this may be a read error. V and J are TRBV20-1 and TRBJ2-1; 7 nucleotides align to TRBD2. The V segment lost 3 bases and the J segment 11 bases; nucleotides outside the gene matches: 22. There are 17 residues in the CDR3. Germline V CDR1 and CDR2: DFQATT, SNEGSKA (reference sequence). Here the CDR3 DNA reads TGCAGTGCTAGCTACAGAGTGATCCCTAGCGGTGGGCATAAGCAGTTCTTC. It encodes CSASYRVIPSGGHKQFF.

The chain joins TRBV20-1 to TRBJ1-5; perhaps TRBD1 as D (5 bases). V was cut by 2 bases and J by 4 bases, with 9 bases left in between. The CDR3 runs to 13 residues. CDR1 and CDR2 from the germline V gene are DFQATT and SNEGSKA (reference sequence). For the CDR3, the DNA is TGCAGTGCTAGACAGGGCGGGAATCAGCCCCAGCATTTT. It specifies CSARQGGNQPQHF.